This T cell receptor (beta chain) was identified during a study of preoperative IRX-2 immunotherapy in early breast cancer. Treatment noted: preoperative locoregional IRX-2 cytokine immunotherapy. Preoperative locoregional IRX-2 cytokine immunotherapy was tested in the phase Ib source study. Trimming took 5 bases from V and 6 from J, leaving 10 bases between them. This CDR3 has 13 residues. Germline V gene lookup returns CDR1 SGHVT and CDR2 SQSDAQ. Clones were read by immunoSEQ multiplex PCR, and TCRdb kept only the in-frame ones, dropping some. The sample yields about 98,000 clones, roughly 90% seen once.

This TCR was sampled from a human donor with breast cancer. The sample was tumor tissue, taken after IRX-2 immunotherapy. The chain uses TRBV7-4 and TRBJ2-2, with a weak D call TRBD1 (6 bases). The CDR3 protein is CASSPQGSGELFF. Written as DNA, the CDR3 is TGTGCCAGCAGCCCACAGGGCTCCGGGGAGCTGTTTTTT.